Listed below are T cell receptor beta chains from one sample, sequenced in a study of T cell responses to AZD1222 COVID-19 vaccine. Sequenced by immunoSEQ multiplex PCR; TCRdb stores in-frame clones only, minus some. Here the sample spans over 90,000 clones, about 92% being singletons. The sample here was peripheral blood, taken on day 0 of AZD1222 vaccination. The receptor set was obtained from an adult in good health. Both conserved end residues are part of each CDR3. Each record gives: CDR3 protein, V gene, J gene.

CDR3: CASRVSILYEQYF
V: TRBV6-5
J: TRBJ2-7

CDR3: CASSSISSDQPQHF
V: TRBV6-2/TRBV6-3
J: TRBJ1-5

CDR3: CASSPPGGLVDEQFF
V: TRBV2
J: TRBJ2-1

CDR3: CATSDLNGGIYGYTF
V: TRBV24-1
J: TRBJ1-2

CDR3: CASSLQSGVNYGYTF
V: TRBV7-6
J: TRBJ1-2

CDR3: CASSQVETAYEQYF
V: TRBV4-2
J: TRBJ2-7

CDR3: CASSDGTGRYF
V: TRBV6-1
J: TRBJ2-7

CDR3: CASSPPGTGSYEQYF
V: TRBV18
J: TRBJ2-7

CDR3: CASSIRDGIRYNEQFF
V: TRBV19
J: TRBJ2-1

CDR3: CASSFGTGLIYGYTF
V: TRBV28
J: TRBJ1-2

CDR3: CASSLAAAASDYGYTF
V: TRBV5-5
J: TRBJ1-2

CDR3: CAIKEGLNTEAFF
V: TRBV10-3
J: TRBJ1-1

CDR3: CASSSLTTGRYTEAFF
V: TRBV28
J: TRBJ1-1

CDR3: CASRPASLGEAFF
V: TRBV12-3/TRBV12-4
J: TRBJ1-1

CDR3: CAISLGLAGGEDTQYF
V: TRBV10-3
J: TRBJ2-3

CDR3: CASSRGGGPENGYTF
V: TRBV19
J: TRBJ1-2

CDR3: CASSPPNPGNYGYTF
V: TRBV7-9
J: TRBJ1-2

CDR3: CASCPETGFRSTEAFF
V: TRBV7-8
J: TRBJ1-1

CDR3: CASSSYGQGAYEQYF
V: TRBV5-4
J: TRBJ2-7

CDR3: CASSLQGRDTEAFF
V: TRBV6-5
J: TRBJ1-1

CDR3: CASSFSGAGTGELFF
V: TRBV27
J: TRBJ2-2

CDR3: CASSLAGGPYEQYF
V: TRBV7-2
J: TRBJ2-7

CDR3: CASSSTTSGAQQYF
V: TRBV7-8
J: TRBJ2-7

CDR3: CASSPGQARRPQHF
V: TRBV3-1/TRBV3-2
J: TRBJ1-5

CDR3: CASSPWEANYGYTF
V: TRBV5-1
J: TRBJ1-2

CDR3: CASPPGQPSTDTQYF
V: TRBV5-1
J: TRBJ2-3